This TCR beta chain was documented in a study of cytomegalovirus exposure and HLA in healthy donors. Study context: One earlier analysis, a look at 150 million to 200 million T cells, found 100 million to 130 million unique TCR beta sequences. Study-wide findings and caveats: Most TCR sequences showed up rarely, but some public TCRs showed up in many donors.

Concerning this clone: Its antigen is unidentified.

Germline V CDR1 and CDR2: SEHNR, FQNEAQ (reference sequence). Trimming took off 1 base at V and 3 bases at J, with 10 bases between the two ends. The CDR3 loop spans 15 amino acids. The PCR contained 60 Vbeta and 13 Jbeta primers. Sequenced by immunoSEQ multiplex PCR; TCRdb stores in-frame clones only, minus some. The table has 160,000 or so clones, more than 65% seen once. The sequencing input was PBMCs. The chain is built from TRBV7-9 and TRBJ2-1; possibly TRBD2 for D (6 bases). This receptor was identified in a woman aged 45-65 years in good health and CMV-seronegative. CDR3 loop: CASSLVSGSYNEQFF. Written as DNA, the CDR3 is TGTGCCAGCAGCTTAGTTAGCGGTAGCTACAATGAGCAGTTCTTC.